One and the same sample provided the 21 T cell receptor beta chains below, sequenced in a study of cytomegalovirus exposure and HLA in healthy donors. A multiplex PCR was run with 60 Vbeta primers and 13 Jbeta primers. Profiled with immunoSEQ multiplex PCR; TCRdb holds only in-frame clones, not every one. The sample includes 150,000 to 180,000 clones, around 82% of them seen just once. Sequenced: PBMCs. Receptor source: a woman in her forties in good health and CMV-seropositive.

The rearrangement joins TRBV7-8 to TRBJ2-5; 8 bases align to TRBD2. CDR1 is SGHVS, CDR2 FQNEAQ, per germline. Germline trimming cut 3 bases from V and 7 bases from J; bases unmatched to any gene: 13. This CDR3 comprises 16 residues. Here the CDR3 DNA reads TGTGCCAGCAGCTTTCAAACTAGCGGAGGGGTGGTGACCCAGTACTTC. This sequence encodes CASSFQTSGGVVTQYF.

The V and J genes are TRBV27 and TRBJ2-7; 7 bases line up with TRBD1. Unmatched junction bases numbered 1, after V lost 3 bases and J lost 2 bases. Per the germline V gene, CDR1 is MNHEY and CDR2 is SMNVEV (reference sequence). The CDR3 consists of 13 residues. CDR3 DNA: TGTGCCAGCAGTTTGGGACAGACCTACGAGCAGTACTTC. This translates into CASSLGQTYEQYF.

CDR3 coding DNA: TGCGCCAGCAGCTTCCGGGCTAGGGTAGCGGGAGAAGTATTGACCCAGTACTTC. Translation: CASSFRARVAGEVLTQYF. The chain carries TRBV5-1 and TRBJ2-5, with TRBD2 identical over 9 bases. The junction had 18 bases not matched to a gene; V was cut back by 2 bases and J by 7 bases. In germline, CDR1 is SGHRS, CDR2 YFSETQ. The CDR3 extends over 18 amino acids.

J is TRBJ2-7 and V is TRBV14, with 9 bases aligning to TRBD2. CDR3 length: 16 residues. CDR1 is SGHDN, CDR2 FVKESK, per germline. V lost 4 bases and J lost 7; bases outside the gene matches: 14. In nucleotides, the CDR3 is TGTGCCAGCAGCCTAAGGGTTTTAGCGGGAGCGGAAGAGCAGTACTTC. Its protein product is CASSLRVLAGAEEQYF.

The chain uses TRBV6-1 and TRBJ2-3; maybe TRBD2 (5 bases). Germline CDR1 is MNHNS and CDR2 is SASEGT. The V gene lost 5 bases and the J gene lost 5 bases, with 14 bases spanning the gap. The CDR3 has 14 residues. The CDR3: CASSSRLAVDTQYF. CDR3 nucleotides: TGTGCCAGCAGTAGTCGGCTAGCAGTAGATACGCAGTATTTT.

The J gene is TRBJ2-1, the V gene TRBV27; 10 bases map to TRBD2. Germline CDR1 MNHEY, CDR2 SMNVEV (reference sequence). This CDR3 comprises 15 residues. The J segment lost 14 bases and the V segment lost 5 bases, leaving 15 bases of the junction unmatched. CDR3 nucleotides: TGTGCCAGCAGTCACCCAGCGGGAGGGAGAACACACGAGTTCTTC. Translated: CASSHPAGGRTHEFF.

V gene TRBV28 combines with J gene TRBJ1-5; D remains unclear. Looked up from germline, CDR1 is MDHEN and CDR2 is SYDVKM. This CDR3 is built from 13 residues. Trimming cost V 7 bases and J 4 bases, with 11 bases left between them. Written as DNA, the CDR3 is TGTGCCAGCACCCCCGTCGTAAATCAGCCCCAGCATTTT. Translated: CASTPVVNQPQHF.

This sequence joins TRBV28 and TRBJ1-5; the match to TRBD1 covers 7 bases. Germline assignment: CDR1 MDHEN and CDR2 SYDVKM. The ends lost 10 bases at V and 3 bases at J; junction bases unmatched: 6. The CDR3 has 13 residues. CDR3 nucleotides: TGTGCCACCTGGACAGGCCTCAATCAGCCCCAGCATTTT. Protein product: CATWTGLNQPQHF.

The chain couples TRBV5-1 to TRBJ1-1; the D gene is possibly TRBD1 (6 bases). This CDR3 is built from 11 residues. V lost 2 bases to trimming and J lost 9 bases, with 8 bases between them. CDR1 and CDR2 from the germline V gene are SGHRS and YFSETQ. The CDR3 region has the DNA TGCGCCAGCAGCTTCGGGACACAAGCTTTCTTT. Translating it yields CASSFGTQAFF. The complete variable domain, with remaining parts taken from reference TRBV5-1 and TRBJ1-1, reads KAGVTQTPRYLIKTRGQQVTLSCSPISGHRSVSWYQQTPGQGLQFLFEYFSETQRNKGNFPGRFSGRQFSNSRSEMNVSTLELGDSALYLCASSFGTQAFFGQGTRLTVV.

The chain links TRBV11-3 to TRBJ1-2; 10 nucleotides align to TRBD1. The germline CDR1 and CDR2 sequences are SGHNT and YENEEA. V trimming: 4 bases; J trimming: 4 bases; junction bases outside the gene matches: 21. This CDR3 is built from 20 residues. Here the CDR3 reads CASSSRQGARTPETPYGYTF. The CDR3 nucleotides are TGTGCCAGCAGCTCGCGACAGGGGGCGAGAACCCCCGAAACGCCCTATGGCTACACCTTC.

The gene calls are TRBV9 and TRBJ1-1; D perhaps matches TRBD1 (6 bases). Per germline, CDR1 SGDLS and CDR2 YYNGEE. V shed 0 bases and J shed 2 bases, with 14 bases lying between them. This CDR3 spans 16 amino acids. The CDR3 nucleotides are TGTGCCAGCAGCGTAGGACCGGCAGGGGTAAACACTGAAGCTTTCTTT. It yields the protein CASSVGPAGVNTEAFF.

The chain couples TRBV5-6 to TRBJ2-1, with 10 bases fitting TRBD2. The CDR3 has 15 residues. Germline CDR1 reads SGHDT; CDR2 reads YYEEEE. V dropped 2 bases and J dropped 7; count of bases not matched to a gene: 6. The CDR3 is CASSLSGRAVNEQFF. CDR3 DNA: TGTGCCAGCAGCTTAAGCGGGAGGGCTGTAAATGAGCAGTTCTTC.

This clone was counted a few times. The gene calls are TRBV5-1 and TRBJ2-7; no definite D call. CDR1 and CDR2 (germline): SGHRS, YFSETQ. V was cut by 4 bases and J by 0 bases, with 14 bases left in between. CDR3 size: 15 residues. The CDR3 sequence: CASSPEAVSSYEQYF. CDR3 DNA sequence: TGCGCCAGCAGCCCTGAGGCTGTCTCCTCCTACGAGCAGTACTTC.

V is TRBV7-6 and J is TRBJ2-5; 13 bases match TRBD2. The V segment lost 4 bases and the J segment 2 bases; nucleotides outside the gene matches: 4. The CDR3 is 16 residues long. In germline, CDR1 is SGHVS, CDR2 FNYEAQ. This CDR3 is CASSSRTSGRQETQYF. The CDR3 bases are TGTGCCAGCAGCTCCCGGACTAGCGGGAGACAAGAGACCCAGTACTTC.

The rearrangement links TRBV27 to TRBJ2-1, with D perhaps TRBD1 (8 bases). This CDR3 region has 22 residues. V lost 3 bases and J 5 bases, leaving 35 bases between the germline ends. Germline CDR1 reads MNHEY; CDR2 reads SMNVEV (reference sequence). The CDR3 sequence is CASSFRARGPSGLPGGHNEQFF. Written as DNA, the CDR3 is TGTGCCAGCAGTTTTAGGGCCAGGGGGCCTAGCGGTCTTCCCGGGGGCCACAATGAGCAGTTCTTC.

This clone occurred a few times. The chain combines TRBV5-6 with TRBJ2-5; 11 positions match TRBD1. J gave up 6 bases and V 0 bases, and 4 bases lay outside the gene matches. Germline V gene sequence: CDR1 SGHDT, CDR2 YYEEEE. The CDR3 is made up of 15 amino acids. CDR3 sequence reads: CASSLDGQGAQTQYF. As DNA, the CDR3 is TGTGCCAGCAGCTTGGACGGACAGGGGGCTCAGACCCAGTACTTC. The full variable domain, rest sourced from reference TRBV5-6 and TRBJ2-5, is DAGVTQSPTHLIKTRGQQVTLRCSPKSGHDTVSWYQQALGQGPQFIFQYYEEEERQRGNFPDRFSGHQFPNYSSELNVNALLLGDSALYLCASSLDGQGAQTQYFGPGTRLLVL.

Points on this clone: The sample carries other DNA sequences with the same CDR3. The chain carries TRBV29-1 and TRBJ1-1; 8 bases line up with TRBD1. Trimming took 5 bases from V and 4 from J; bases not matched to a gene: 6. CDR1 and CDR2 from the germline V gene are SQVTM and ANQGSEA. The CDR3 consists of 13 residues. The CDR3 reads CSVRTGGGTEAFF. The CDR3 DNA sequence: TGCAGCGTTCGTACAGGGGGGGGCACTGAAGCTTTCTTT.

This clone was detected once. V and J are TRBV19 and TRBJ1-1; tentative D call: TRBD1 (6 bases). The CDR3 totals 14 residues. Trimming removed 3 bases from V and 9 bases from J, with 17 bases in between. Per germline, CDR1 LNHDA and CDR2 SQIVND (reference sequence). This CDR3 is CASSIGTRDDKAFF. The CDR3 bases are TGTGCCAGTAGTATCGGGACACGGGACGATAAAGCTTTCTTT.

The rearrangement joins TRBV5-1 to TRBJ2-1, with 11 positions matching TRBD2. The CDR3 spans 15 residues. Looked up from germline, CDR1 is SGHRS and CDR2 is YFSETQ. With 3 bases clipped from V and 9 bases from J, the junction kept 8 bases outside the gene matches. The CDR3 DNA sequence: TGCGCCAGCAGCTCCGTCACTAGCGGGAGTTCTGAGCAGTTCTTC. It is translated as CASSSVTSGSSEQFF.

The chain combines TRBV7-8 with TRBJ2-1; 8 positions match TRBD2. Trimming cost V 5 bases and J 5 bases; bases outside gene matches: 17. The germline V gene has CDR1 SGHVS and CDR2 FQNEAQ. The CDR3 contains 18 residues. The chain's CDR3 is CASSQETEAGARNNEQFF. The CDR3 coding sequence is TGTGCCAGCAGCCAAGAAACGGAAGCGGGAGCTCGGAACAATGAGCAGTTCTTC.

The J gene is TRBJ2-7, the V gene TRBV6-5; 10 positions match TRBD2. In germline, CDR1 is MNHEY, CDR2 SVGAGI. V trimming: 5 bases; J trimming: 2 bases; junction bases outside the gene matches: 6. The CDR3 extends over 15 amino acids. CDR3 residues: CASSNPGTSAYEQYF. CDR3 DNA: TGTGCCAGCAGTAACCCCGGGACTAGCGCCTACGAGCAGTACTTC.